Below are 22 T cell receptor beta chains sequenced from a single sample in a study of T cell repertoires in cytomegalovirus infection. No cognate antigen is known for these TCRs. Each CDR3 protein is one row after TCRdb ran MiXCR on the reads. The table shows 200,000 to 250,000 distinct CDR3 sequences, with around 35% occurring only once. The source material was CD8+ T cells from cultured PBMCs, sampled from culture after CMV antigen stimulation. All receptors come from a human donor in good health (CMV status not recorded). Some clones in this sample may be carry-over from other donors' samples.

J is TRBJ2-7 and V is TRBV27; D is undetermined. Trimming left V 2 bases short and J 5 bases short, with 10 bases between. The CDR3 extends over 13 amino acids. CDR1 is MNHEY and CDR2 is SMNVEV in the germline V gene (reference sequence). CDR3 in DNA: TGTGCCAGCAGTTTAGGGTTAAGCGACGAGCAGTACTTC. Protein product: CASSLGLSDEQYF.

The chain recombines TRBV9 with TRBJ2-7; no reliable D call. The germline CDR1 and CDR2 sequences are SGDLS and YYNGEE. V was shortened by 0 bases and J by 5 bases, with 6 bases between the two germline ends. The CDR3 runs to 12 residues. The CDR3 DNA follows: TGTGCCAGCAGCGTAGGTGGGGACGAGCAGTACTTC. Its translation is CASSVGGDEQYF.

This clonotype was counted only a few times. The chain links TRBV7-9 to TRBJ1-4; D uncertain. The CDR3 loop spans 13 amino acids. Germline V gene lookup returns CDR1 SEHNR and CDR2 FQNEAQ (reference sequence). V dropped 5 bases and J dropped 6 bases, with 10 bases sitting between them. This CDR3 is CASSRGRDEKLFF. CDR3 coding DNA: TGTGCCAGCAGCCGAGGGAGAGATGAAAAACTGTTTTTT.

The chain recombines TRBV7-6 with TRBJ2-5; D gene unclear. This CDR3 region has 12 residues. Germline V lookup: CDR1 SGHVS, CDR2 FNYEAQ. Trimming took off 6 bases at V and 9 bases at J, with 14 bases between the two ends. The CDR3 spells CASRTYPVAQYF. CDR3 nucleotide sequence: TGTGCCAGCAGGACTTATCCGGTCGCCCAGTACTTC. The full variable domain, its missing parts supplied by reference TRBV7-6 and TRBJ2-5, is GAGVSQSPRYKVTKRGQDVALRCDPISGHVSLYWYRQALGQGPEFLTYFNYEAQQDKSGLPNDRFSAERPEGSISTLTIQRTEQRDSAMYRCASRTYPVAQYFGPGTRLLVL.

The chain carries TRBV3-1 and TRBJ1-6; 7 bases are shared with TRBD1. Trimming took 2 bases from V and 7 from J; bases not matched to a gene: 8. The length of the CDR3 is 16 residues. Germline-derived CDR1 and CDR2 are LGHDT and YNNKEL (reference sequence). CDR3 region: CASSQRHRGQNSPLHF. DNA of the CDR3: TGTGCCAGCAGCCAACGGCATAGGGGGCAAAATTCACCCCTCCACTTT.

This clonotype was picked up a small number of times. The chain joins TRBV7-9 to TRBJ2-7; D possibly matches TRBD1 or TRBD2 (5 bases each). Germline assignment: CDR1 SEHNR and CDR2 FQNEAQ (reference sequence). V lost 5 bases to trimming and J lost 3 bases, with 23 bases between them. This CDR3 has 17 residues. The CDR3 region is CASSPRGVGVSNYEQYF. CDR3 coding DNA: TGTGCCAGCAGCCCTAGAGGGGTGGGAGTCAGCAACTACGAGCAGTACTTC.

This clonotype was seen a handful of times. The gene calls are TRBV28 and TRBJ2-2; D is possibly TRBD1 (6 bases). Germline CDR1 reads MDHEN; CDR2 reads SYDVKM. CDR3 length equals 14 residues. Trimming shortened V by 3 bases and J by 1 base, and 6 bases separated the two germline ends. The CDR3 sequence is CASSFRGNTGELFF. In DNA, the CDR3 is TGTGCCAGCAGTTTCAGGGGGAACACCGGGGAGCTGTTTTTT.

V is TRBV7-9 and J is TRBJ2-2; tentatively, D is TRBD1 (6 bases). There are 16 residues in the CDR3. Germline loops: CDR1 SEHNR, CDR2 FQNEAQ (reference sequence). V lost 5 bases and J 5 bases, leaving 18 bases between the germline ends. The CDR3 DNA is TGTGCCAGCAGCCCTCCCTGGTCAGGGGAGACCGGGGAGCTGTTTTTT. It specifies CASSPPWSGETGELFF. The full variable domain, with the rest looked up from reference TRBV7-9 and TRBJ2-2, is DTGVSQNPRHKITKRGQNVTFRCDPISEHNRLYWYRQTLGQGPEFLTYFQNEAQLEKSRLLSDRFSAERPKGSFSTLEIQRTEQGDSAMYLCASSPPWSGETGELFFGEGSRLTVL.

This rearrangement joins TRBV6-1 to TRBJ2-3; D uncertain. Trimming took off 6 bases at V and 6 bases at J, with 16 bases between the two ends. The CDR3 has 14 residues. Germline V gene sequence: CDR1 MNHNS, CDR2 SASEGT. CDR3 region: CASSLLRSGDTQYF. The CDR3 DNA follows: TGTGCCAGCAGCCTACTGCGAAGTGGGGATACGCAGTATTTT.

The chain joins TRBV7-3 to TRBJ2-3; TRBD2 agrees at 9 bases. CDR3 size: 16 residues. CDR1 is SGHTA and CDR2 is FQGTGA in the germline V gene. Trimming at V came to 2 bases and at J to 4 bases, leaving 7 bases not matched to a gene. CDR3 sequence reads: CASSLVAGGPADTQYF. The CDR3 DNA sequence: TGTGCCAGCAGCTTAGTTGCGGGAGGGCCCGCAGATACGCAGTATTTT.

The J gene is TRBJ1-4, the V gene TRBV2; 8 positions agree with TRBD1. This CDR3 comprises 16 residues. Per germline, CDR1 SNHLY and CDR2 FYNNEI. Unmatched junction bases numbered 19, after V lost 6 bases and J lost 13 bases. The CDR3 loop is CASRPMPGQAQGGLFF. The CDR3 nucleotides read TGTGCCAGCAGGCCGATGCCGGGACAGGCTCAAGGAGGACTGTTTTTT.

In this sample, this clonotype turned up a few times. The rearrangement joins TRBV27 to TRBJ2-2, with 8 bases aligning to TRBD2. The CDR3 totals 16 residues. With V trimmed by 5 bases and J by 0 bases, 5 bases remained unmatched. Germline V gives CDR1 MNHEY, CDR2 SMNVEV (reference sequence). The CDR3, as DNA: TGTGCCAGCAGTCCCCTTAGCGGGACGAACACCGGGGAGCTGTTTTTT. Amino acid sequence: CASSPLSGTNTGELFF.

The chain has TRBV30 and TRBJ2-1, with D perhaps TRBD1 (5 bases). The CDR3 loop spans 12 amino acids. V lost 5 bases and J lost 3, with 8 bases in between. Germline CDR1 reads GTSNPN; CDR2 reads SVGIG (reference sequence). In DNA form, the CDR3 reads TGTGCCTGGTATGACAGCTACAATGAGCAGTTCTTC. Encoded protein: CAWYDSYNEQFF.

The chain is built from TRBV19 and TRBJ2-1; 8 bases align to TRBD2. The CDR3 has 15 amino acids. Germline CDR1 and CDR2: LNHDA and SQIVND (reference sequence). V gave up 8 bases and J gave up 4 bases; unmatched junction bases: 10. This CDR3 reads CASSFSGVVYNEQFF. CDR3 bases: TGTGCCAGTTCGTTTAGCGGGGTCGTGTACAATGAGCAGTTCTTC.

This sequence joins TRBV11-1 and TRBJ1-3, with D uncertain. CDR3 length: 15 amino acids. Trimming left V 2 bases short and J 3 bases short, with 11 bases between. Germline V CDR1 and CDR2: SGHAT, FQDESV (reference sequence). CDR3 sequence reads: CASSLTWTDGNTIYF. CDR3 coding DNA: TGTGCCAGCAGCTTAACTTGGACGGATGGAAACACCATATATTTT.

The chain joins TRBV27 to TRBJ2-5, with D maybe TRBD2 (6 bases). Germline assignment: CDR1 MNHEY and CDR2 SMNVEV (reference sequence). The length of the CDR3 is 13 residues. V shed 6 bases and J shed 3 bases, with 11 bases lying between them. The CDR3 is CASRDGTEETQYF. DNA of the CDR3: TGTGCCAGCAGGGATGGGACTGAAGAGACCCAGTACTTC.

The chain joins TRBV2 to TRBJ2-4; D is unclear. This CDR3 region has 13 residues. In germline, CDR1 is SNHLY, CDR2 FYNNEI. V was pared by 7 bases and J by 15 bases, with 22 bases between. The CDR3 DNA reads TGTGCCAGCAACCCTGCTAAGAAAAACATTACGTACTTC. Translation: CASNPAKKNITYF.

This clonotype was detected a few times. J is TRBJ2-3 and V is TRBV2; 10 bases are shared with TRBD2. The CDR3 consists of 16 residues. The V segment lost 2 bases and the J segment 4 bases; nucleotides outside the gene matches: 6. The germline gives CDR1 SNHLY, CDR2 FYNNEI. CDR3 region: CASSEIRLAGADTQYF. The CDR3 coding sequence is TGTGCCAGCAGTGAAATTAGACTAGCGGGTGCAGATACGCAGTATTTT.

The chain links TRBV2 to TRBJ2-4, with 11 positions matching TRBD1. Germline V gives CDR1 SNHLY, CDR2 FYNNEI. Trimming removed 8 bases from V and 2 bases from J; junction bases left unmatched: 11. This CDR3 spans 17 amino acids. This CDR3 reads CASLGQGGPETKNIQYF. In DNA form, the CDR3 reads TGTGCCAGCCTGGGACAGGGGGGTCCTGAGACCAAAAACATTCAGTACTTC.

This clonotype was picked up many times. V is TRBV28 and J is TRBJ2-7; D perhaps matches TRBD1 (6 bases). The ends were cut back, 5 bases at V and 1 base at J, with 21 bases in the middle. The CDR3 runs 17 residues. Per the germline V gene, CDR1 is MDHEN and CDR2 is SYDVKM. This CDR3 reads CASSPNYPGTRSYEQYF. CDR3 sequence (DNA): TGTGCCAGCAGTCCTAACTATCCGGGGACAAGATCCTACGAGCAGTACTTC.

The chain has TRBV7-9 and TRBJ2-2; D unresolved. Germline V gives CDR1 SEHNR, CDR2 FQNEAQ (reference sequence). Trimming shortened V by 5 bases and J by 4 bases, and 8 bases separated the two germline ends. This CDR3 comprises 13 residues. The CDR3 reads CASSTVGTGELFF. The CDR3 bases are TGTGCCAGCAGCACCGTAGGCACCGGGGAGCTGTTTTTT.

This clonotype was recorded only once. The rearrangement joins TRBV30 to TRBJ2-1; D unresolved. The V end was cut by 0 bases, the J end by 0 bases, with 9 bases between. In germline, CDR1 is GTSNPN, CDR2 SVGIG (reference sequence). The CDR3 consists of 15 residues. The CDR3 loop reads CAWSVGPASYNEQFF. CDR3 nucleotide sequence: TGTGCCTGGAGTGTAGGGCCAGCCTCCTACAATGAGCAGTTCTTC. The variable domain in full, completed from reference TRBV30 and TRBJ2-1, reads SQTIHQWPATLVQPVGSPLSLECTVEGTSNPNLYWYRQAAGRGLQLLFYSVGIGQISSEVPQNLSASRPQDRQFILSSKKLLLSDSGFYLCAWSVGPASYNEQFFGPGTRLTVL.